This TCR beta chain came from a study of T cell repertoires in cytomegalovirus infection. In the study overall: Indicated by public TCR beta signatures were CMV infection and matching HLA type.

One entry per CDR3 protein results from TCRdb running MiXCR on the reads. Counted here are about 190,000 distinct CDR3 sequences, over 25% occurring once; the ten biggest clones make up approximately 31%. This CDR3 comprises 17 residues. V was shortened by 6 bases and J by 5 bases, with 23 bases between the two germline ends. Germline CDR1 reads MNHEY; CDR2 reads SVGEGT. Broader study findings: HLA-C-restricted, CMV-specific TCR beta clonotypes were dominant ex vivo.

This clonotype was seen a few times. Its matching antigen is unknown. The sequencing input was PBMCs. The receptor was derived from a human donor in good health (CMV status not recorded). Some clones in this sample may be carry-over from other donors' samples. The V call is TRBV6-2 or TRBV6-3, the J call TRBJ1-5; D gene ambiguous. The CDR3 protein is CASSLTGNPPLDQPQHF. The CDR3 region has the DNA TGTGCCAGCAGCCTGACTGGGAATCCCCCACTCGATCAGCCCCAGCATTTT.